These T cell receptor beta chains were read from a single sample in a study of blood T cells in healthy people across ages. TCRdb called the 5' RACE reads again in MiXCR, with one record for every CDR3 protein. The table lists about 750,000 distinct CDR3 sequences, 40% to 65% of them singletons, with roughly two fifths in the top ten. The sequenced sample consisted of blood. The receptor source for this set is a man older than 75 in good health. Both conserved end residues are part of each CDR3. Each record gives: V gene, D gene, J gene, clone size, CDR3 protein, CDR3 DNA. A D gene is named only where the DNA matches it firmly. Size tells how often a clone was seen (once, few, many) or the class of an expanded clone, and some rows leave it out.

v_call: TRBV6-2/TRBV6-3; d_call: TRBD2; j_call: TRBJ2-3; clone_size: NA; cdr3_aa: CASSYSGGAITDTQYF; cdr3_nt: TGTGCCAGCAGTTATAGCGGGGGGGCCATCACGGATACGCAGTATTTT
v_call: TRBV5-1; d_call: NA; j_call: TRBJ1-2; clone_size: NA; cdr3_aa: CASSGSPGLGSGGYTF; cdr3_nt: TGCGCCAGCAGCGGCAGCCCAGGGCTGGGTTCAGGGGGCTACACCTTC
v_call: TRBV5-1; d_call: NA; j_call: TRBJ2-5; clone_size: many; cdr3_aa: CASSSTGRQQETQYF; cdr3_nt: TGCGCCAGCAGCTCCACGGGACGGCAACAAGAGACCCAGTACTTC
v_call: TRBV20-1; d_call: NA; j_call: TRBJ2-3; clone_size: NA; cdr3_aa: CSARDPKGLKATQYF; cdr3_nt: TGCAGTGCTAGAGATCCCAAAGGACTGAAAGCTACGCAGTATTTT
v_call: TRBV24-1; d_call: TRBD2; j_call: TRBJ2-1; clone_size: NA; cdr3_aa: CATSDPSGRAGSNEQFF; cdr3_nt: TGTGCCACCAGTGATCCTAGCGGGAGGGCCGGGTCGAATGAGCAGTTCTTC
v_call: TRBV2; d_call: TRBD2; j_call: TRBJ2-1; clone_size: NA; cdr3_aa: CASSDRGLAGGHEQFF; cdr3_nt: TGTGCCAGCTCCGACAGGGGGCTAGCGGGAGGGCATGAGCAGTTCTTC
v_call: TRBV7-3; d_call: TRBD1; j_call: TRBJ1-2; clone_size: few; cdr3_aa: CASSLIPGGNGYTF; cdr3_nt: TGTGCCAGCAGCTTAATTCCAGGGGGCAATGGCTACACCTTC
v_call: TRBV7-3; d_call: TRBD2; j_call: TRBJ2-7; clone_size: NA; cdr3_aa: CASSGGGLAGYEQYF; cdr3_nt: TGTGCCAGCAGCGGAGGGGGACTAGCGGGCTACGAGCAGTACTTC
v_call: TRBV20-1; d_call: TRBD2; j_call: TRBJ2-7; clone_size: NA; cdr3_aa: CSARLAGGLAGYEQYF; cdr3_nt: TGCAGTGCTAGACTAGCGGGAGGGCTTGCGGGCTACGAGCAGTACTTC
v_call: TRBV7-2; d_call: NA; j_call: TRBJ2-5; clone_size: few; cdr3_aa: CASSLVAGPQETQYF; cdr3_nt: TGTGCCAGCAGCTTAGTTGCAGGGCCCCAAGAGACCCAGTACTTC
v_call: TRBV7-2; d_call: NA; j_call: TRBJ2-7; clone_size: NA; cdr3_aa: CASSPSRGRRYEQYF; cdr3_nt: TGTGCCAGCAGCCCCTCCCGGGGGAGGAGATACGAGCAGTACTTC
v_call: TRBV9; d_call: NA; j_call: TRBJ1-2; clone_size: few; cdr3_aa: CASSVGTGNYGYTF; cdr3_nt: TGTGCCAGCAGCGTAGGGACTGGGAACTATGGCTACACCTTC
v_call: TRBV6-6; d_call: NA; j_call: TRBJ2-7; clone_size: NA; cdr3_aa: CASSYSIEGSYEQYF; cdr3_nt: TGCGCCAGCAGTTACTCGATTGAGGGTTCCTACGAGCAGTACTTC
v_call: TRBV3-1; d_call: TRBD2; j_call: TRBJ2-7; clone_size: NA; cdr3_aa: CASSQPSGSGDEQYF; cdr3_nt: TGTGCCAGCAGCCAACCTAGCGGGAGTGGCGACGAGCAGTACTTC
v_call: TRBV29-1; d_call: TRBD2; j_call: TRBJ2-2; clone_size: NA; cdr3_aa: CSVFFQGLASNTGELFF; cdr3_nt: TGCAGCGTTTTCTTCCAGGGACTAGCATCGAACACCGGGGAGCTGTTTTTT
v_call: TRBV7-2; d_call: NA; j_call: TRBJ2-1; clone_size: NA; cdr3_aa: CASSTNLGFIGNEQFF; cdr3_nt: TGTGCCAGCAGCACAAACCTGGGGTTCATCGGCAATGAGCAGTTCTTC
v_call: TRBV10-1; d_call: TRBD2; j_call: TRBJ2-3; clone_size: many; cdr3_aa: CASSLGTSGRRGDAYF; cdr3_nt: TGCGCCAGCAGCCTTGGGACTAGCGGGAGAAGGGGAGACGCGTATTTT
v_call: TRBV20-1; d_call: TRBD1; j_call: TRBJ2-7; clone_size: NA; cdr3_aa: CSARTGGKNEQYF; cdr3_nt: TGCAGTGCTAGGACAGGGGGCAAAAATGAGCAGTACTTC
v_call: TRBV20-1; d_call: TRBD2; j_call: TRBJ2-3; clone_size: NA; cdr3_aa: CSARDLRRESDTDTQYF; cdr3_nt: TGCAGTGCTAGAGATCTTAGGCGGGAGAGCGACACAGATACGCAGTATTTT
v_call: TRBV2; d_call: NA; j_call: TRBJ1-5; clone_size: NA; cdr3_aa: CASRVEEGSNQPQHF; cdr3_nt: TGTGCCAGCAGGGTTGAGGAAGGCAGCAATCAGCCCCAGCATTTT
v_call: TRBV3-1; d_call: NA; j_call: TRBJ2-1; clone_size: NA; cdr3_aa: CASSPNDLGEQFF; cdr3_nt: TGTGCCAGCAGCCCTAACGATCTGGGTGAGCAGTTCTTC
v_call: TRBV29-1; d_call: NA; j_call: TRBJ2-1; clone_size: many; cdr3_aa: CSVEKERADYNEQFF; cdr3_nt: TGCAGCGTTGAAAAAGAGCGGGCAGACTACAATGAGCAGTTCTTC
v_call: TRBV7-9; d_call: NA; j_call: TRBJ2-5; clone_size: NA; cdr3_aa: CASSLAALGFKYF; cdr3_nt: TGTGCCAGCAGCTTAGCGGCCCTCGGTTTTAAGTACTTC
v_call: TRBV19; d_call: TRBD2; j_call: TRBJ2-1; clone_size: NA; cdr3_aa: CASSRTSGTVNEQFF; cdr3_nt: TGTGCCAGTAGTCGGACTAGCGGGACTGTCAATGAGCAGTTCTTC
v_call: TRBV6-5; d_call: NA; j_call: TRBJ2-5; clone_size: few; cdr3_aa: CASSTNWVGATETQYF; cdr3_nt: TGTGCCAGCAGTACCAACTGGGTGGGGGCTACGGAGACCCAGTACTTC
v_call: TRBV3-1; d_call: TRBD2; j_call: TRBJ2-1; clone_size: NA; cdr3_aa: CASSRKTGTTNYNEQFF; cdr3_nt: TGTGCCAGCAGCCGCAAAACCGGGACTACCAACTACAATGAGCAGTTCTTC
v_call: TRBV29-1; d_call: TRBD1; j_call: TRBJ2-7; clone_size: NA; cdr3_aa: CSALGQGIHEQYF; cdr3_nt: TGCAGCGCCCTAGGACAGGGAATTCACGAGCAGTACTTC
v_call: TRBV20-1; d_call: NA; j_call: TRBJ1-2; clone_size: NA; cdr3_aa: CSTRDRSGPKGYTF; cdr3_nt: TGCAGTACTAGAGATCGTTCAGGCCCGAAGGGCTACACCTTC